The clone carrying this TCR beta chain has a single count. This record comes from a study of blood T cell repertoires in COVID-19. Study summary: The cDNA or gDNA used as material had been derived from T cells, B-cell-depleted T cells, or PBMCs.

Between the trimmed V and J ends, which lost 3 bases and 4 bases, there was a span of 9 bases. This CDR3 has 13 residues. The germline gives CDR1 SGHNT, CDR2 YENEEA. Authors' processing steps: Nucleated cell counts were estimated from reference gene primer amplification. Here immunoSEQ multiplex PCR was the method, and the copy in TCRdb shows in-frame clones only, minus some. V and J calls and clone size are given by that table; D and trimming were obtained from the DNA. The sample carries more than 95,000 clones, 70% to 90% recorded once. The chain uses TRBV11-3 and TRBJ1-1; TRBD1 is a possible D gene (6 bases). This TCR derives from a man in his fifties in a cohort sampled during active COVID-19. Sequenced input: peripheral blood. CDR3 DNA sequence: TGTGCCAGCAGCTTGGGGGGGCCCACTGAAGCTTTCTTT. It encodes CASSLGGPTEAFF.